The 24 T cell receptor beta chains listed next were all sequenced from one sample in a study of blood T cell repertoires in COVID-19. The table came from immunoSEQ multiplex PCR; TCRdb's copy has only in-frame clones and leaves some out. The sample consists of approximately 300,000 clones, roughly 90% of them appearing once. Sequencing input: peripheral blood. Source of these receptors: a man younger than 35 with active or convalescent COVID-19.

The chain joins TRBV4-3 to TRBJ1-3; TRBD1 is a possible D gene (5 bases). Germline CDR1 is LGHNA and CDR2 is YSLEER. This CDR3 has 17 residues. V was shortened by 0 bases and J by 1 base, with 13 bases between the two germline ends. In nucleotides, the CDR3 is TGCGCCAGCAGCCAAGAGGACACAGGTTTGTCTGGAAACACCATATATTTT. Translating gives CASSQEDTGLSGNTIYF.

V usage is TRBV4-1 and J usage is TRBJ2-7; 10 bases align to TRBD2. Germline CDR1 reads MGHRA; CDR2 reads YSYEKL. Trimming cost V 4 bases and J 4 bases; bases outside gene matches: 4. The CDR3 has 14 residues. CDR3 protein: CASSRTSGDYEQYF. Written as DNA, the CDR3 is TGCGCCAGCAGCCGGACTAGCGGAGATTACGAGCAGTACTTC.

The V call is TRBV7-8, the J call TRBJ1-1, with 9 bases that match TRBD1. The CDR3 has 16 amino acids. V lost 3 bases to trimming and J lost 1 base; unmatched junction nucleotides: 6. Germline V CDR1 and CDR2: SGHVS, FQNEAQ. CDR3 nucleotide sequence: TGTGCCAGCAGCTTTACGACAGGGGGGAAGAACACTGAAGCTTTCTTT. It specifies CASSFTTGGKNTEAFF.

The genes are TRBV11-3 and TRBJ2-2; 7 bases fit TRBD1. CDR3 length: 14 amino acids. Germline CDR1 reads SGHNT; CDR2 reads YENEEA. Germline trimming cut 3 bases from V and 7 bases from J; bases unmatched to any gene: 5. The CDR3 sequence: CASSFRQGNGELFF. The DNA for the CDR3 is TGTGCCAGCAGCTTTAGACAGGGTAACGGGGAGCTGTTTTTT.

This chain joins TRBV7-9 and TRBJ1-1; perhaps TRBD1 as D (6 bases). This CDR3 has 17 residues. The V end was cut by 6 bases, the J end by 1 base, with 21 bases between. CDR1 and CDR2 (germline): SEHNR, FQNEAQ (reference sequence). The CDR3 here is CASRKTEQGLGNTEAFF. CDR3 nucleotides: TGTGCCAGCAGGAAAACAGAACAGGGCCTCGGGAACACTGAAGCTTTCTTT.

This chain links TRBV6-5 with TRBJ2-7; 7 bases line up with TRBD1. The CDR3 length is 15 residues. Germline CDR1 MNHEY, CDR2 SVGAGI. Trimming cost V 8 bases and J 4 bases; bases outside gene matches: 14. The CDR3 DNA is TGTGCCAGCGAGGGACCGGGACAGAAAACTTACGAGCAGTACTTC. Its protein is CASEGPGQKTYEQYF.

The chain couples TRBV11-2 to TRBJ1-6; the D is unclear. V shed 1 base and J shed 7 bases, with 11 bases lying between them. The CDR3 covers 15 residues. The germline gives CDR1 SGHAT, CDR2 FQNNGV. This CDR3 reads CASSLAAGGNSPLHF. The CDR3 nucleotides are TGTGCCAGCAGCTTAGCCGCAGGAGGGAATTCACCCCTCCACTTT.

This clone occurred a few times. The chain employs TRBV15 and TRBJ1-6; 7 bases align to TRBD1. V dropped 0 bases and J dropped 8; count of bases not matched to a gene: 4. CDR1 is LNHNV, CDR2 YYDKDF, per germline (reference sequence). The CDR3 is made up of 15 amino acids. Written as DNA, the CDR3 is TGTGCCACCAGCAGAGAGGGACAGTCGGATTCACCCCTCCACTTT. It translates to CATSREGQSDSPLHF.

This clone was found once. The chain recombines TRBV3-1 (or the pseudogene TRBV3-2) with TRBJ2-7; D might be TRBD1 (6 bases). Germline V gives CDR1 LGHDT, CDR2 YNNKEL (reference sequence). The V end lost 4 bases, the J end lost 6 bases, and 16 bases lay between the germline ends. This CDR3 spans 14 amino acids. CDR3 sequence reads: CASSPFLQGPEQYF. The CDR3 DNA follows: TGTGCCAGCAGCCCTTTTCTACAGGGACCCGAGCAGTACTTC.

V gene TRBV19 combines with J gene TRBJ2-5; 12 positions match TRBD1. The CDR3 spans 16 residues. The germline V gene encodes CDR1 LNHDA and CDR2 SQIVND (reference sequence). Losses at the gene ends were 6 bases for V and 4 bases for J; bases not matched to a gene: 9. The CDR3 protein is CASSLGQGAGGETQYF. The CDR3 region has the DNA TGTGCCAGTAGCCTGGGACAGGGGGCCGGTGGAGAGACCCAGTACTTC.

The chain links TRBV6-2 or TRBV6-3 to TRBJ2-7; TRBD1 might be the D (5 bases). Looked up from germline, CDR1 is MNHEY and CDR2 is SVGEGT. This CDR3 has 12 residues. Deletions cut 5 bases from V and 0 bases from J, with 5 bases between. The CDR3 bases are TGTGCCAGCAGTGGGGCCTCCTACGAGCAGTACTTC. Translated: CASSGASYEQYF.

The J gene is TRBJ1-1, the V gene TRBV6-4, with 10 bases that match TRBD1. The length of the CDR3 is 23 residues. Germline V lookup: CDR1 MRHNA, CDR2 SNTAGT. J was trimmed by 0 bases and V by 2 bases; bases with no gene match: 24. This CDR3 is CASSDPSPAGTGVYGVMNTEAFF. CDR3 bases: TGTGCCAGCAGTGACCCAAGCCCAGCCGGGACAGGGGTTTATGGTGTTATGAACACTGAAGCTTTCTTT.

The chain links TRBV27 to TRBJ1-1; D uncertain. Trimming pared 6 bases from V and 0 bases from J, leaving 11 bases between. Germline CDR1 reads MNHEY; CDR2 reads SMNVEV (reference sequence). The CDR3 loop spans 14 amino acids. CDR3 region: CASRRQTMNTEAFF. CDR3 DNA sequence: TGTGCCAGCAGGAGACAAACCATGAACACTGAAGCTTTCTTT.

The chain joins TRBV5-5 to TRBJ2-5, with TRBD2 as a possible D gene (5 bases). V lost 2 bases and J 5 bases, leaving 7 bases between the germline ends. Germline V lookup: CDR1 SGHKS, CDR2 YYEKEE (reference sequence). This CDR3 contains 12 residues. CDR3 nucleotides: TGTGCCAGCAGCTTTTCGGGGGAGACCCAGTACTTC. Its translation is CASSFSGETQYF.

The CDR3 DNA reads TGCAGCGCGGAGGGACTCCTGAACACTGAAGCTTTCTTT. Translating it yields CSAEGLLNTEAFF. The chain carries TRBV29-1 and TRBJ1-1; maybe TRBD1 (5 bases). Trimming took 7 bases from V and 0 from J, leaving 12 bases between them. Germline values: CDR1 SQVTM, CDR2 ANQGSEA. The CDR3 has 13 amino acids.

The chain is built from TRBV5-4 and TRBJ2-7, with a weak D call TRBD2 (5 bases). Trimming shortened V by 4 bases and J by 4 bases, and 15 bases separated the two germline ends. The germline gives CDR1 SGHNT, CDR2 YYREEE (reference sequence). The CDR3 has 14 residues. The CDR3 here is CASSLPGVKYEQYF. CDR3 bases: TGTGCCAGCAGCCTACCCGGGGTTAAATACGAGCAGTACTTC. Filled out from reference TRBV5-4 and TRBJ2-7, the complete variable domain reads ETGVTQSPTHLIKTRGQQVTLRCSSQSGHNTVSWYQQALGQGPQFIFQYYREEENGRGNFPPRFSGLQFPNYSSELNVNALELDDSALYLCASSLPGVKYEQYFGPGTRLTVT.

V is TRBV10-2 and J is TRBJ2-1; TRBD1 might be the D (6 bases). The germline CDR1 and CDR2 sequences are WSHSY and SAAADI. The CDR3 is made up of 14 amino acids. The germline V and J ends were trimmed by 6 bases and 1 base, with 10 bases remaining between them. CDR3 in amino acids: CASRTGGSYNEQFF. The CDR3 DNA reads as TGCGCCAGCAGGACAGGTGGATCCTACAATGAGCAGTTCTTC.

This clone has only one observation. The chain links TRBV19 to TRBJ2-7, with 9 bases fitting TRBD2. The CDR3 has 15 residues. V dropped 3 bases and J dropped 3; count of bases not matched to a gene: 6. Germline lookup yields CDR1 LNHDA and CDR2 SQIVND (reference sequence). Here the CDR3 DNA reads TGTGCCAGTAGTATCGGTAGCGGGAGAAGCTACGAGCAGTACTTC. This codes for CASSIGSGRSYEQYF.

CDR3 residues: CASRPLAGPGNEQFF. The CDR3 bases are TGTGCCAGCAGACCCCTAGCGGGACCGGGCAATGAGCAGTTCTTC. The chain has TRBV6-5 and TRBJ2-1; 9 bases match TRBD2. The CDR3 is 15 amino acids. With V trimmed by 6 bases and J by 6 bases, 9 bases remained unmatched. CDR1 and CDR2 from the germline V gene are MNHEY and SVGAGI.

This clone came up a few times. The V call is TRBV4-2, the J call TRBJ2-1; TRBD2 matches 7 bases. CDR1 is LGHNA and CDR2 is YNFKEQ in the germline V gene. The CDR3 extends over 16 amino acids. V trimming: 0 bases; J trimming: 0 bases; junction bases outside the gene matches: 2. Here the CDR3 reads CASSQDGGSSYNEQFF. The CDR3 region has the DNA TGTGCCAGCAGCCAAGATGGCGGGAGCTCCTACAATGAGCAGTTCTTC.

The rearrangement uses TRBV27 and TRBJ1-4; D uncertain. This CDR3 is 15 amino acids long. Trimming removed 6 bases from V and 7 bases from J, with 18 bases in between. Germline CDR1 is MNHEY and CDR2 is SMNVEV (reference sequence). The CDR3 DNA reads as TGTGCCAGCAGAATGGCCTCCGAGAGAGGTGAAAAACTGTTTTTT. Amino acid sequence: CASRMASERGEKLFF.

The rearrangement links TRBV5-1 to TRBJ1-1; 8 nucleotides match TRBD1. Germline loops: CDR1 SGHRS, CDR2 YFSETQ. With 5 bases clipped from V and 0 bases from J, the junction kept 3 bases outside the gene matches. CDR3 size: 14 residues. The CDR3 is CASSGQGVNTEAFF. DNA for the CDR3: TGCGCCAGCAGTGGACAGGGAGTGAACACTGAAGCTTTCTTT.

V is TRBV5-1 and J is TRBJ2-3, with D unclear. CDR1 is SGHRS and CDR2 is YFSETQ in the germline V gene. There are 15 residues in the CDR3. V was clipped by 0 bases and J by 2 bases, with 10 bases between them. The CDR3 is CASSLAGQPTDTQYF. CDR3 DNA: TGCGCCAGCAGCTTGGCTGGGCAGCCCACAGATACGCAGTATTTT.

V gene TRBV7-9 combines with J gene TRBJ1-6; unclear D gene. V was clipped by 1 base and J by 6 bases, with 7 bases between them. Per germline, CDR1 SEHNR and CDR2 FQNEAQ (reference sequence). There are 14 residues in the CDR3. The CDR3 sequence is CASSLDIGNSPLHF. CDR3 sequence (DNA): TGTGCCAGCAGCTTAGACATTGGTAATTCACCCCTCCACTTT.